This T cell receptor (beta chain) was documented in a study of Ad26.COV2.S vaccination and SARS-CoV-2 variants. V lost 3 bases and J lost 3, with 8 bases in between. Germline CDR1 DFQATT, CDR2 SNEGSKA (reference sequence). This CDR3 is 12 amino acids long. The repertoire was sequenced with immunoSEQ multiplex PCR; TCRdb's copy has only in-frame clones and lacks some. The table has 350,000 to 500,000 clones, 88% seen once. Described treatment: 15 to 20 received Ad26.COV2.S at low or high dose, single or two shots; 5 received placebo; per-sample allocation not given. Sampling occurred on day 63 after the first vaccine or placebo injection.

The TCR originated in a person aged 18-60 years who received the Ad26.COV2.S COVID-19 vaccine or a placebo. The material was peripheral blood, obtained in a trial of Ad26.COV2.S vaccine versus placebo. V and J are TRBV20-1 and TRBJ1-2, with a weak D call TRBD1 (5 bases). CDR3 sequence: CSASIRDYGYTF. In DNA form, the CDR3 reads TGCAGTGCTAGTATCAGGGACTATGGCTACACCTTC.